Listed here is a single T cell receptor beta chain. The target antigen is unknown. These data belong to a study of T cell repertoires in cytomegalovirus infection. Study as a whole: Both a matching HLA type and CMV infection were indicated by public TCR beta signatures.

Study results and limitations: Cumulative public TCR beta family frequency identified carriers of CMV plus the relevant HLA. The study found HLA-C-restricted CMV-specific TCR beta clonotypes dominating the ex vivo response.

MiXCR, applied by TCRdb to the reads, yields one record per CDR3 protein. The sample consists of approximately 400,000 distinct CDR3 sequences, 30% to 40% of them appearing once. The origin of this receptor is a human donor in good health (CMV status not recorded). Some clones in this sample may be carry-over from other donors' samples. Sequenced material: PBMCs.

This chain's CDR3 is CASTPSGTGSTYEQYF. CDR3 DNA sequence: TGTGCCAGCACCCCTAGCGGGACAGGGAGTACCTACGAGCAGTACTTC. This chain uses TRBV12-3 or TRBV12-4 with TRBJ2-7; either TRBD1 or TRBD2 may fit D (9 bases each). CDR3 length equals 16 residues. V was clipped by 7 bases and J by 2 bases, with 21 bases between them.